This record looks at one T cell receptor (beta chain) sequence and its context. Sequenced by immunoSEQ multiplex PCR; TCRdb stores in-frame clones only, minus some. The sample gives approximately 940,000 clones, over 75% of which show up once; about 1.5% is in the top ten. The data derive from a study of shared clonotypes between healthy human individuals. The CDR3 consists of 15 residues. From germline, CDR1 is SGHTA and CDR2 FQGNSA. The V end lost 1 base, the J end lost 4 bases, and 14 bases lay between the germline ends. Sequencing used memory CD4+ T cells sorted from blood. Subset: CD45RA-negative fraction. The TCR comes from a young man in good health. The V and J genes are TRBV7-2 and TRBJ2-7; D tentatively reads TRBD1 or TRBD2 (6 bases each). The CDR3 reads CASSLDWGAPYEQYF. The CDR3 DNA sequence: TGTGCCAGCAGCTTAGACTGGGGGGCCCCTTACGAGCAGTACTTC. The complete variable domain, with remaining parts taken from reference TRBV7-2 and TRBJ2-7, reads GAGVSQSPSNKVTEKGKDVELRCDPISGHTALYWYRQSLGQGLEFLIYFQGNSAPDKSGLPSDRFSAERTGGSVSTLTIQRTQQEDSAVYLCASSLDWGAPYEQYFGPGTRLTVT.